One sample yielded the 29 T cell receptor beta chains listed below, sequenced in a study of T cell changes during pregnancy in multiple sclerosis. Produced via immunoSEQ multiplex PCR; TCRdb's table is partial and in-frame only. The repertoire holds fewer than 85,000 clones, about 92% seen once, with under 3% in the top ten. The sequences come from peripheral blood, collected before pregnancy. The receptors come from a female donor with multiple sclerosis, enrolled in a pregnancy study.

The CDR3 coding sequence is TGTGCCAGCAGCAGCTTCCGGAGAGGAACCGGGGAGCTGTTTTTT. It is translated as CASSSFRRGTGELFF. This chain connects TRBV11-3 to TRBJ2-2; D remains unclear. V lost 5 bases and J 5 bases, leaving 15 bases between the germline ends. Germline assignment: CDR1 SGHNT and CDR2 YENEEA. The length of the CDR3 is 15 residues. Drawing the rest from reference TRBV11-3 and TRBJ2-2, the complete variable domain is EAGVVQSPRYKIIEKKQPVAFWCNPISGHNTLYWYLQNLGQGPELLIRYENEEAVDDSQLPKDRFSAERLKGVDSTLKIQPAELGDSAVYLCASSSFRRGTGELFFGEGSRLTVL.

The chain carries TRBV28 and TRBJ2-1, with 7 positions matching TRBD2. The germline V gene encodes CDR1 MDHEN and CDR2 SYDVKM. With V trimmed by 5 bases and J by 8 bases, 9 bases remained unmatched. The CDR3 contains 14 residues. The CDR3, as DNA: TGTGCCAGCAGTAAAACCGGGGGAGGGCATGAGCAGTTCTTC. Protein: CASSKTGGGHEQFF.

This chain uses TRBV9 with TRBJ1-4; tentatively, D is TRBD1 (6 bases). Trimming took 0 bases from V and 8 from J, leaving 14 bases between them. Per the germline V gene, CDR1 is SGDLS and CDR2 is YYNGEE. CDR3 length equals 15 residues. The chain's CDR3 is CASSVGPQGREKLFF. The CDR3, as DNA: TGTGCCAGCAGCGTAGGCCCACAGGGTAGGGAAAAACTGTTTTTT. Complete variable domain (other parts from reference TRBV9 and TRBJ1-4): DSGVTQTPKHLITATGQRVTLRCSPRSGDLSVYWYQQSLDQGLQFLIQYYNGEERAKGNILERFSAQQFPDLHSELNLSSLELGDSALYFCASSVGPQGREKLFFGSGTQLSVL.

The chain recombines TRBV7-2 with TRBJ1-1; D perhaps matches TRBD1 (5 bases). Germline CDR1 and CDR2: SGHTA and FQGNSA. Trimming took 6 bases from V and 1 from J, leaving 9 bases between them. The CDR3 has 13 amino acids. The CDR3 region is CASSRGANTEAFF. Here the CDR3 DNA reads TGTGCCAGCAGTCGTGGGGCGAACACTGAAGCTTTCTTT.

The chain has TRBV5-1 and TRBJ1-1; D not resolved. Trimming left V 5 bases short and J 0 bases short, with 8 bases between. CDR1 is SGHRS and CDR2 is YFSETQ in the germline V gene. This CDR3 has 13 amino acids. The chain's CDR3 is CASSFGMNTEAFF. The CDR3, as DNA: TGCGCCAGCAGTTTCGGTATGAACACTGAAGCTTTCTTT.

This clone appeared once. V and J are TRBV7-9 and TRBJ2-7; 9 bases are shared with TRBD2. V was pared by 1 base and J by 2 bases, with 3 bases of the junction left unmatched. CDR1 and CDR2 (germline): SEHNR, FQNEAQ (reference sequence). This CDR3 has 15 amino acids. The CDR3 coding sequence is TGTGCCAGCAGCTTAGGGCTAGCGGGAACCTACGAGCAGTACTTC. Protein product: CASSLGLAGTYEQYF.

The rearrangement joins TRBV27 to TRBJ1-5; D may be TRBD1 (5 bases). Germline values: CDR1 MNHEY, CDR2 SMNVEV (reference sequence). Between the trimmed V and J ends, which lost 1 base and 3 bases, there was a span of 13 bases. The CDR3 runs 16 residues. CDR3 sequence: CASSLLGAGPNQPQHF. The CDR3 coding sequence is TGTGCCAGCAGTTTATTAGGTGCGGGACCCAATCAGCCCCAGCATTTT.

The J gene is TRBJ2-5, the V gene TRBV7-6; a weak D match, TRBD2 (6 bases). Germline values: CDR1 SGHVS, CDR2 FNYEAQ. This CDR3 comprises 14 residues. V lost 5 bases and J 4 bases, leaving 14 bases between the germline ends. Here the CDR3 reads CASSPGLEGETQYF. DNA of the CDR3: TGTGCCAGCAGCCCTGGATTGGAGGGAGAGACCCAGTACTTC. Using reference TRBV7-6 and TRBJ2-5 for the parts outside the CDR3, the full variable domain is GAGVSQSPRYKVTKRGQDVALRCDPISGHVSLYWYRQALGQGPEFLTYFNYEAQQDKSGLPNDRFSAERPEGSISTLTIQRTEQRDSAMYRCASSPGLEGETQYFGPGTRLLVL.

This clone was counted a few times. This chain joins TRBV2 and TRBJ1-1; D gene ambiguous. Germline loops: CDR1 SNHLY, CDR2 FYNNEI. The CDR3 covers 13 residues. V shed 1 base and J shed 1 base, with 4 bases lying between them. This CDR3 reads CASSEGRNTEAFF. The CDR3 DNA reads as TGTGCCAGCAGTGAAGGGAGGAACACTGAAGCTTTCTTT.

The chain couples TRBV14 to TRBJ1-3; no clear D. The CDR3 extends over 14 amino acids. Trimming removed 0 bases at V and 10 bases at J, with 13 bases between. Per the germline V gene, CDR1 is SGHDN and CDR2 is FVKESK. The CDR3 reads CASSQEAAASTIYF. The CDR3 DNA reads TGTGCCAGCAGCCAAGAGGCAGCGGCGTCTACCATATATTTT.

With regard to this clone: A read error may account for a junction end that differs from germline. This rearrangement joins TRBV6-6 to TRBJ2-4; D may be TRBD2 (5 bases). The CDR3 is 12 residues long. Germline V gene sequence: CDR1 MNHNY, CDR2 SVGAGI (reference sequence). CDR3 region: CAISRGVDHRDF. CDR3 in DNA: TGTGCCATCTCCCGGGGTGTGGACCACCGGGACTTC.

In DNA form, the CDR3 reads TGTGCGCGGACGGGAGCTGGCACAGATACGCAGTATTTT. This translates into CARTGAGTDTQYF. The rearrangement links TRBV2 to TRBJ2-3, with D maybe TRBD2 (6 bases). The CDR3 covers 13 residues. Per germline, CDR1 SNHLY and CDR2 FYNNEI.

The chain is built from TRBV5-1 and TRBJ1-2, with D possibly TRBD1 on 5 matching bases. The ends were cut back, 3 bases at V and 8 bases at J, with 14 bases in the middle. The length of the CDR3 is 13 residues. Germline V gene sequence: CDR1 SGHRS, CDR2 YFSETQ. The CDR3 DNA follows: TGCGCCAGCAGCTCCGACGGGAGGGACGGCTACACCTTC. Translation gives CASSSDGRDGYTF.

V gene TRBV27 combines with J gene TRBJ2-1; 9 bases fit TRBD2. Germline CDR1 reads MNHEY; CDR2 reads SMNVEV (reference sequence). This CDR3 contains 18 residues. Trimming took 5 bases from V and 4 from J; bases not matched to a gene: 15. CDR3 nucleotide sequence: TGTGCCAGCAGTACCCTCCCGGTAGTAGCGGGAGTTTACAATGAGCAGTTCTTC. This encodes CASSTLPVVAGVYNEQFF.

The CDR3 region is CASSFRSSGRANEQFF. CDR3 DNA: TGCGCCAGCAGCTTTAGAAGTAGCGGGAGGGCCAATGAGCAGTTCTTC. The chain has TRBV5-1 and TRBJ2-1; 11 nucleotides match TRBD2. The junction had 7 bases not matched to a gene; V was cut back by 2 bases and J by 6 bases. The CDR3 loop spans 16 amino acids. The germline V gene has CDR1 SGHRS and CDR2 YFSETQ.

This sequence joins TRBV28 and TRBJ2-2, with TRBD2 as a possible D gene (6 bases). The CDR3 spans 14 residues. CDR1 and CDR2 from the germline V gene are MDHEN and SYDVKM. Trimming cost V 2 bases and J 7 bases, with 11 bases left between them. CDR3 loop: CASSLGGIVGELFF. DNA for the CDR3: TGTGCCAGCAGTTTAGGGGGGATCGTCGGGGAGCTGTTTTTT.

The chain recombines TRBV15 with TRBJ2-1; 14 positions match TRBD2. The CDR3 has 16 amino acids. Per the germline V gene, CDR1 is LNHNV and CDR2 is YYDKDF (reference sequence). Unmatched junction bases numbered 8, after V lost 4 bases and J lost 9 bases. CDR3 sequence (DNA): TGTGCCACCAGCAAAGGGACTAGCGGGGGTTTCCGTGAGCAGTTCTTC. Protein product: CATSKGTSGGFREQFF.

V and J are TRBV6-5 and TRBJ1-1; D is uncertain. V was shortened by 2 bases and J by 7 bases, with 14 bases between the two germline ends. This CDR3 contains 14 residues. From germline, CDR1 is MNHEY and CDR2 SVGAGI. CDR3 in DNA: TGTGCCAGCAGTTACGGAGGGTCAAGCGGTGAAGCTTTCTTT. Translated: CASSYGGSSGEAFF.

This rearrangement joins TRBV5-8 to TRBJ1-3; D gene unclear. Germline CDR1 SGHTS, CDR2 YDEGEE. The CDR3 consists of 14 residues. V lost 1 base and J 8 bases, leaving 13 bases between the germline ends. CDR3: CASSLPLRGYTIYF. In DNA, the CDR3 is TGTGCCAGCAGCTTGCCCCTCCGGGGATACACCATATATTTT.

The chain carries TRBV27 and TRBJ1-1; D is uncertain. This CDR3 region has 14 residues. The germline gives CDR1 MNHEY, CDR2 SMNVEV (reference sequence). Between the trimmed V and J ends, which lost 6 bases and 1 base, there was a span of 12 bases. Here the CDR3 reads CASRPGVANTEAFF. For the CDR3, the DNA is TGTGCCAGCAGGCCAGGCGTTGCGAACACTGAAGCTTTCTTT.

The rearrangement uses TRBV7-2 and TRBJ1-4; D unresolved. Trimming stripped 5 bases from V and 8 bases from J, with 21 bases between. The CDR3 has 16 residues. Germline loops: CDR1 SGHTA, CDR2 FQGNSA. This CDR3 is CASSNQPRGLGEKLFF. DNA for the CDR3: TGTGCCAGCAGCAACCAACCAAGAGGGTTGGGGGAAAAACTGTTTTTT.

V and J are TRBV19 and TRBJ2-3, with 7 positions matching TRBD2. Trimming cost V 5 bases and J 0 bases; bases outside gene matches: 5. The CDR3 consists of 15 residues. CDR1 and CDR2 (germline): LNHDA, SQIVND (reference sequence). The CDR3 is CASSGLAVSTDTQYF. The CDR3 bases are TGTGCCAGTAGTGGGCTAGCGGTTAGCACAGATACGCAGTATTTT.

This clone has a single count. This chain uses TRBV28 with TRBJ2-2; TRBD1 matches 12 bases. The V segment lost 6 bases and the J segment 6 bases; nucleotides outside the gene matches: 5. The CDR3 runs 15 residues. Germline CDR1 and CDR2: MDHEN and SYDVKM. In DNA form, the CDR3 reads TGTGCCAGCAGCAAAGGGACAGGGGGCGCCGGGGAGCTGTTTTTT. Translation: CASSKGTGGAGELFF.

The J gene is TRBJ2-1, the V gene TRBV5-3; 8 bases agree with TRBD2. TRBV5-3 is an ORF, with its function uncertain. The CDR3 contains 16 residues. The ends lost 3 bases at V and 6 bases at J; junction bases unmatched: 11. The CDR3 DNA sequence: TGTGCCAGAAGCTCCTTACTATCCAGCGGGAGCAATGAGCAGTTCTTC. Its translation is CARSSLLSSGSNEQFF.

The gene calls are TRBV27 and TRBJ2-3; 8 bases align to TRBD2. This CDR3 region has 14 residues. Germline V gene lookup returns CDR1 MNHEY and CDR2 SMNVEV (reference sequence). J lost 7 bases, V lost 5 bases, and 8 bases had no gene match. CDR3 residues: CASSPGTRVNTQYF. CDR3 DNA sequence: TGTGCCAGCAGTCCTGGGACTAGGGTAAATACGCAGTATTTT.

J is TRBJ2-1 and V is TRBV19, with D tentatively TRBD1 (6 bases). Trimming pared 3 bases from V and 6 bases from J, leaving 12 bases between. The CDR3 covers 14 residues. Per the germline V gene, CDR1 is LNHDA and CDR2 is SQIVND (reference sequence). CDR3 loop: CASSIRGGVNEQFF. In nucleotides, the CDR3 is TGTGCCAGTAGTATCAGGGGCGGCGTCAATGAGCAGTTCTTC.

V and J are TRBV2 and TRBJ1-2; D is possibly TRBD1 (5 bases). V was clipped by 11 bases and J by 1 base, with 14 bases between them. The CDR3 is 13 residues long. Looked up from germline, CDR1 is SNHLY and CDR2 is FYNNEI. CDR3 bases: TGTGCCGGATCAGTGCAGGGTAACTATGGCTACACCTTC. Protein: CAGSVQGNYGYTF.

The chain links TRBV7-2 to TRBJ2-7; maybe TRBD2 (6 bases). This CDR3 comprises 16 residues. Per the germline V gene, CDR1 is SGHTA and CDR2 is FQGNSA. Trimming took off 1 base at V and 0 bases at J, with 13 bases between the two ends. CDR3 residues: CASSLGGGISSYEQYF. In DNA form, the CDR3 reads TGTGCCAGCAGCTTAGGGGGCGGGATAAGCTCCTACGAGCAGTACTTC.

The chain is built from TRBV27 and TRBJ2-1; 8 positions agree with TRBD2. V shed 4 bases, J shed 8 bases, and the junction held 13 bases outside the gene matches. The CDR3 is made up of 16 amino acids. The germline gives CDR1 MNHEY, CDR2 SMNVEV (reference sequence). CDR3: CASSSLLTGGPDEQFF. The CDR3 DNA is TGTGCCAGCAGTTCCCTTCTTACGGGAGGGCCCGATGAGCAGTTCTTC.